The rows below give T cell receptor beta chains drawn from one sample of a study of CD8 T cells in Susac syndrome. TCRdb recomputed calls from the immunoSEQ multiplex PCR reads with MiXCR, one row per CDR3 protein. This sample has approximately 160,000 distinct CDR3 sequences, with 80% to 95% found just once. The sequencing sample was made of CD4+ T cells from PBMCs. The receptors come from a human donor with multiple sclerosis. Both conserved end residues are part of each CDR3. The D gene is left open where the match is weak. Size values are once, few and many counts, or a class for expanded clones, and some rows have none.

CASNPGAAETQYF	TGCGCCAGCAATCCGGGAGCTGCCGAGACCCAGTACTTC	TRBV5-1	.	TRBJ2-5	13	few
CASSQFTTGGPIHEQYF	TGTGCCAGCAGCCAATTTACGACGGGAGGGCCGATCCACGAGCAGTACTTC	TRBV14	TRBD2	TRBJ2-7	17	.
CAWSSVGGIGYTF	TGTGCCTGGAGCTCCGTTGGAGGGATTGGCTACACCTTC	TRBV30	.	TRBJ1-2	13	.
CASSRLAGDTQYF	TGTGCCAGCAGTCGCCTAGCGGGGGATACGCAGTATTTT	TRBV6-5	TRBD2	TRBJ2-3	13	.
CASSLRRLGNIQYF	TGTGCCAGCAGTTTAAGGCGGCTCGGAAACATTCAGTACTTC	TRBV27	.	TRBJ2-4	14	.
CASSQAGAETYEQYF	TGCGCCAGCAGCCAAGCGGGGGCAGAGACCTACGAGCAGTACTTC	TRBV4-1	.	TRBJ2-7	15	.
CASSSTPGQGRDTQYF	TGTGCCAGCAGCTCGACACCGGGACAGGGGCGGGATACGCAGTATTTT	TRBV28	TRBD1	TRBJ2-3	16	.
CSARELAGGSNEQYF	TGCAGTGCTAGAGAACTAGCGGGAGGGTCGAACGAGCAGTACTTC	TRBV20-1	TRBD2	TRBJ2-7	15	.
CATSDRNYNEQFF	TGTGCCACCAGTGACAGGAACTACAATGAGCAGTTCTTC	TRBV24-1	.	TRBJ2-1	13	.
CAWSVGQETQYF	TGTGCCTGGAGTGTAGGGCAAGAGACCCAGTACTTC	TRBV30	.	TRBJ2-5	12	.
CASNDQHPSGGRDTGELFF	TGTGCCAGCAATGACCAGCATCCTTCCGGAGGAAGGGACACCGGGGAGCTGTTTTTT	TRBV28	.	TRBJ2-2	19	.
CASSRVAALGDTQYF	TGTGCCAGCAGTAGAGTGGCGGCCCTGGGGGATACGCAGTATTTT	TRBV28	.	TRBJ2-3	15	.
CASSLVPAEEQFF	TGTGCCAGCAGCTTAGTTCCGGCAGAGGAGCAGTTCTTC	TRBV7-2	.	TRBJ2-1	13	once
CASKGQMNTEAFF	TGTGCCAGCAAAGGCCAGATGAACACTGAAGCTTTCTTT	TRBV12-3/TRBV12-4	.	TRBJ1-1	13	.
CASSRQANYGYTF	TGTGCCAGCTCAAGGCAGGCTAACTATGGCTACACCTTC	TRBV6-6	.	TRBJ1-2	13	.
CAIASDRGLSYTF	TGTGCCATCGCCTCCGACAGGGGGCTGAGCTACACCTTC	TRBV30	TRBD1	TRBJ1-2	13	.
CASSLYRREGVDQPQHF	TGTGCCAGCAGTTTATATCGTCGGGAGGGGGTAGATCAGCCCCAGCATTTT	TRBV27	.	TRBJ1-5	17	once
CAISESRENYGYTF	TGTGCCATCAGTGAGTCGAGGGAAAACTATGGCTACACCTTC	TRBV10-3	.	TRBJ1-2	14	once
CAWRQGAGELFF	TGTGCCTGGCGCCAGGGGGCTGGGGAGCTGTTTTTT	TRBV30	TRBD1	TRBJ2-2	12	.
CASTTGTGYSPLHF	TGTGCCAGCACTACCGGGACAGGGTATTCACCCCTCCACTTT	TRBV9	TRBD1	TRBJ1-6	14	.
CAWNYQGGDTQYF	TGTGCCTGGAACTACCAGGGGGGAGATACGCAGTATTTT	TRBV30	.	TRBJ2-3	13	.